A selection of T cell receptor beta chains follows, all from one sample in a study of beta chain features in type 1 diabetes. TCRdb's table, derived via immunoSEQ multiplex PCR, lists solely in-frame clones and lacks some. The sample contains about 290,000 clones, around 7.8% of which appear only once. Sequencing was done on a sample of central memory CD4+ T cells from blood. The source of these receptors is a young woman in good health. Both conserved end residues are part of each CDR3. A D gene is named only where the DNA matches it firmly. Clone size is shown for a subset of rows, as once, few, many or a class of expanded clone.

V gene: TRBV7-2; clone size: many; J gene: TRBJ1-1; D gene: -; CDR3 protein: CASSSQQGNTEAFF; CDR3 DNA: TGTGCCAGCAGCTCCCAGCAGGGGAACACTGAAGCTTTCTTT
V gene: TRBV13; clone size: few; J gene: TRBJ2-5; D gene: -; CDR3 protein: CASSQKRGGGETQYF; CDR3 DNA: TGTGCCAGCAGCCAAAAGAGGGGGGGAGGAGAGACCCAGTACTTC
V gene: TRBV29-1; clone size: -; J gene: TRBJ1-2; D gene: -; CDR3 protein: CSGKDPSYGYTF; CDR3 DNA: TGCAGCGGGAAAGACCCAAGCTATGGCTACACCTTC
V gene: TRBV20-1; clone size: few; J gene: TRBJ1-2; D gene: -; CDR3 protein: CSFPLYYGYTF; CDR3 DNA: TGCAGCTTTCCCCTCTACTATGGCTACACCTTC
V gene: TRBV11-1; clone size: few; J gene: TRBJ1-2; D gene: -; CDR3 protein: CASSLGTLDGYTF; CDR3 DNA: TGTGCCAGCAGCCTCGGGACTCTAGATGGCTACACCTTC
V gene: TRBV7-9; clone size: many; J gene: TRBJ2-3; D gene: -; CDR3 protein: CASSPQSATDTQYF; CDR3 DNA: TGTGCCAGCAGCCCCCAATCCGCCACAGATACGCAGTATTTT
V gene: TRBV5-4; clone size: few; J gene: TRBJ2-2; D gene: -; CDR3 protein: CASSLRGVITGELFF; CDR3 DNA: TGTGCCAGCAGCTTGCGGGGAGTCATAACCGGGGAGCTGTTTTTT
V gene: TRBV7-3; clone size: -; J gene: TRBJ2-5; D gene: TRBD1; CDR3 protein: CASSLNQGAKTQYF; CDR3 DNA: TGTGCCAGCAGCTTAAACCAGGGGGCGAAGACCCAGTACTTC
V gene: TRBV7-2; clone size: -; J gene: TRBJ2-7; D gene: TRBD2; CDR3 protein: CASTSGRAVDEQYF; CDR3 DNA: TGTGCCAGCACTAGCGGGAGGGCCGTCGACGAGCAGTACTTC
V gene: TRBV18; clone size: -; J gene: TRBJ1-1; D gene: -; CDR3 protein: CASSDRQPGHMNTEAFF; CDR3 DNA: TGTGCCAGCTCAGACCGACAGCCCGGCCATATGAACACTGAAGCTTTCTTT
V gene: TRBV15; clone size: -; J gene: TRBJ2-7; D gene: -; CDR3 protein: CATSRDRGSSYEQYF; CDR3 DNA: TGTGCCACCAGCAGAGATAGGGGCTCCTCCTACGAGCAGTACTTC
V gene: TRBV29-1; clone size: few; J gene: TRBJ2-3; D gene: -; CDR3 protein: CSVGDGETDTQYF; CDR3 DNA: TGCAGCGTGGGGGACGGGGAGACAGATACGCAGTATTTT
V gene: TRBV5-1; clone size: few; J gene: TRBJ2-5; D gene: -; CDR3 protein: CASSLLSSAGLGTQYF; CDR3 DNA: TGCGCCAGCAGCTTATTATCCAGCGCCGGCCTAGGGACCCAGTACTTC
V gene: TRBV5-6; clone size: -; J gene: TRBJ2-5; D gene: -; CDR3 protein: CASSLQMVETQYF; CDR3 DNA: TGTGCCAGCAGCTTGCAGATGGTGGAGACCCAGTACTTC
V gene: TRBV27; clone size: -; J gene: TRBJ2-7; D gene: -; CDR3 protein: CASSLGREREQYF; CDR3 DNA: TGTGCCAGCAGTTTAGGAAGGGAGAGAGAGCAGTACTTC
V gene: TRBV9; clone size: few; J gene: TRBJ2-3; D gene: -; CDR3 protein: CASSVEADTQYF; CDR3 DNA: TGTGCCAGCAGCGTAGAGGCAGATACGCAGTATTTT
V gene: TRBV5-1; clone size: many; J gene: TRBJ2-6; D gene: -; CDR3 protein: CASSSSSGANVLTF; CDR3 DNA: TGCGCCAGCAGCTCATCCTCTGGGGCCAACGTCCTGACTTTC
V gene: TRBV27; clone size: -; J gene: TRBJ1-1; D gene: -; CDR3 protein: CASKRGAGNTEAFF; CDR3 DNA: TGTGCCAGCAAAAGGGGCGCGGGGAACACTGAAGCTTTCTTT
V gene: TRBV7-9; clone size: -; J gene: TRBJ2-1; D gene: -; CDR3 protein: CASSPRRTVKGYNEQFF; CDR3 DNA: TGTGCCAGCTCTCCCCGGCGGACGGTGAAGGGGTACAATGAGCAGTTCTTC
V gene: TRBV19; clone size: -; J gene: TRBJ1-1; D gene: -; CDR3 protein: CASSIGKGWDTEAFF; CDR3 DNA: TGTGCCAGTAGTATCGGAAAGGGGTGGGACACTGAAGCTTTCTTT
V gene: TRBV7-2; clone size: -; J gene: TRBJ2-1; D gene: TRBD1; CDR3 protein: CASSLHRGSSYNEQFF; CDR3 DNA: TGTGCCAGCAGCCTCCACAGGGGCAGCTCCTACAATGAGCAGTTCTTC
V gene: TRBV29-1; clone size: -; J gene: TRBJ2-7; D gene: TRBD1; CDR3 protein: CSVGQGVGQYF; CDR3 DNA: TGCAGCGTGGGACAGGGGGTGGGGCAGTACTTC
V gene: TRBV7-2; clone size: few; J gene: TRBJ2-7; D gene: -; CDR3 protein: CASSLLPSSSYEQYF; CDR3 DNA: TGTGCCAGCAGCTTATTGCCCTCGAGCTCCTACGAGCAGTACTTC
V gene: TRBV6-5; clone size: few; J gene: TRBJ2-3; D gene: -; CDR3 protein: CASGVDTDTQYF; CDR3 DNA: TGTGCCAGCGGGGTGGACACAGATACGCAGTATTTT
V gene: TRBV7-8; clone size: -; J gene: TRBJ2-1; D gene: TRBD2; CDR3 protein: CASSLTRTSGVTEQFF; CDR3 DNA: TGTGCCAGCAGCCTCACTAGGACTAGCGGGGTTACCGAGCAGTTCTTC
V gene: TRBV6-5; clone size: many; J gene: TRBJ2-5; D gene: TRBD2; CDR3 protein: CASTLAGAETQYF; CDR3 DNA: TGTGCCAGCACCCTAGCGGGGGCAGAGACCCAGTACTTC
V gene: TRBV5-4; clone size: -; J gene: TRBJ1-2; D gene: -; CDR3 protein: CASSLAGTQSNYGYTF; CDR3 DNA: TGTGCCAGCAGCTTGGCCGGAACCCAGTCGAACTATGGCTACACCTTC
V gene: TRBV2; clone size: few; J gene: TRBJ1-1; D gene: -; CDR3 protein: CASRGDAGEAFF; CDR3 DNA: TGTGCCAGCAGGGGGGACGCGGGTGAAGCTTTCTTT
V gene: TRBV18; clone size: -; J gene: TRBJ1-6; D gene: -; CDR3 protein: CASSRASFNSPLHF; CDR3 DNA: TGTGCCAGCTCACGAGCCAGTTTTAATTCACCCCTCCACTTT
V gene: TRBV7-9; clone size: few; J gene: TRBJ1-1; D gene: TRBD1; CDR3 protein: CASSSNPGQGDTEAFF; CDR3 DNA: TGTGCCAGCAGCTCAAATCCGGGACAGGGCGACACTGAAGCTTTCTTT
V gene: TRBV7-2; clone size: -; J gene: TRBJ2-5; D gene: TRBD2; CDR3 protein: CASSGTSGLWETQYF; CDR3 DNA: TGTGCCAGCAGTGGGACTAGCGGGTTATGGGAGACCCAGTACTTC
V gene: TRBV5-1; clone size: few; J gene: TRBJ1-2; D gene: -; CDR3 protein: CASSLDVRDYGYTF; CDR3 DNA: TGCGCCAGCAGCTTGGACGTAAGGGACTATGGCTACACCTTC
V gene: TRBV9; clone size: -; J gene: TRBJ2-5; D gene: TRBD2; CDR3 protein: CASSVVLTTSVPQETQYF; CDR3 DNA: TGTGCCAGCAGCGTAGTCCTAACCACTAGCGTACCACAAGAGACCCAGTACTTC
V gene: TRBV27; clone size: -; J gene: TRBJ1-2; D gene: -; CDR3 protein: CASSLGPPGDYGYTF; CDR3 DNA: TGTGCCAGCAGTTTAGGACCACCCGGGGACTATGGCTACACCTTC
V gene: TRBV7-7; clone size: many; J gene: TRBJ2-1; D gene: TRBD2; CDR3 protein: CASSLTSGGYDEQFF; CDR3 DNA: TGTGCCAGCAGCCTAACTAGCGGGGGGTACGATGAGCAGTTCTTC